These 28 T cell receptor beta chains share one sample of origin, sequenced in a study of vaccination effects on CD4 cells after COVID-19 (dated by TCRdb to about 2022). These receptors' antigens are unknown. In the ViraFEST assay, PBMC were stimulated with viral peptide pools, and antigen-specific CD4+ T cell clonotypes were then identified by expansion using TCR sequencing. After 10 to 11 days of culture, CD4+ T cells were isolated with the EasySep CD4+ T cell isolation kit. PCR-confirmed SARS-CoV-2 infection had occurred in convalescent patients between March and December 2020, before the Alpha, Beta and Delta variants emerged in the United States. To prepare the library, the immunoSEQ multiplex PCR assay was applied. This immuneACCESS table, as held by TCRdb, lists in-frame sequences with V and J called but not all clones. Of the missing ones, under half trace to an unresolved V gene in checked studies; the others have no known cause. Here the sample has tens of thousands of clones; about 78% occur a single time. About a sixth of the sample is in the top ten clones.

Sequenced here: CD4+ T cells from PBMCs cultured with HCoV-NL63 spike peptides, sampled before COVID-19 vaccination. This specimen's cell subset or site label, interpreted: HCoV-NL63 spike overlapping peptide pool stimulation. The source is a human donor who had a prior SARS-CoV-2 infection.

The V and J genes are TRBV4-1 and TRBJ2-5; 13 bases align to TRBD2. After removal of 6 bases from V and 6 bases from J, the junction contained 10 bases not matched to a gene. CDR1 and CDR2 from the germline V gene are MGHRA and YSYEKL. The CDR3 contains 16 residues. The CDR3 reads CASSPGLAGVVKTQYF. As DNA, the CDR3 is TGCGCCAGCAGTCCCGGACTAGCGGGAGTGGTAAAGACCCAGTACTTC.

The chain couples TRBV7-9 to TRBJ2-4, with TRBD2 matching over 14 bases. J lost 6 bases, V lost 4 bases, and 8 bases had no gene match. The length of the CDR3 is 17 residues. Looked up from germline, CDR1 is SEHNR and CDR2 is FQNEAQ (reference sequence). The CDR3 region is CASSYTGTSGGGNIQYF. The CDR3 bases are TGTGCCAGCAGCTACACCGGGACTAGCGGGGGCGGAAACATTCAGTACTTC.

This chain links TRBV29-1 with TRBJ2-1, with D tentatively TRBD2 (6 bases). V was trimmed by 4 bases and J by 0 bases, leaving 10 bases between them. There are 14 residues in the CDR3. The V gene's germline CDR1 is SQVTM and CDR2 ANQGSEA. CDR3 DNA sequence: TGCAGCGTTGTCTGGGAGGTCTCCTACAATGAGCAGTTCTTC. Translating it yields CSVVWEVSYNEQFF.

V and J are TRBV2 and TRBJ2-3; 8 positions match TRBD1. With V trimmed by 3 bases and J by 4 bases, 6 bases remained unmatched. CDR3 length equals 15 residues. Germline loops: CDR1 SNHLY, CDR2 FYNNEI. CDR3 residues: CASSDVSGGADTQYF. The CDR3 DNA sequence: TGTGCCAGCAGTGATGTGTCAGGGGGCGCAGATACGCAGTATTTT.

This clone appeared a few times. The DNA for the CDR3 is TGTGCCAGCAGTCCATATGGGGCAGTCTATGGCTACACCTTC. Its translation is CASSPYGAVYGYTF. The chain links TRBV2 to TRBJ1-2, with a possible D match to TRBD1 (5 bases). Between the trimmed V and J ends, which lost 5 bases and 4 bases, there was a span of 14 bases. The germline V gene has CDR1 SNHLY and CDR2 FYNNEI. The CDR3 is made up of 14 amino acids.

J is TRBJ1-2 and V is TRBV7-2; D gene uncertain. The V gene's germline CDR1 is SGHTA and CDR2 FQGNSA. The V end was cut by 2 bases, the J end by 3 bases, with 22 bases between. The CDR3 runs to 18 residues. CDR3 coding DNA: TGTGCCAGCAGCTTACTCGTTTCCCTGAACTTAAATGACTATGGCTACACCTTC. Amino acid sequence: CASSLLVSLNLNDYGYTF.

The sample holds a few counts of this clone. The chain couples TRBV4-2 to TRBJ2-1; D ambiguous. The CDR3 covers 15 residues. Germline V gene sequence: CDR1 LGHNA, CDR2 YNFKEQ. V was trimmed by 1 base and J by 0 bases, leaving 7 bases between them. The CDR3 reads CASSQVYSSYNEQFF. The CDR3 region has the DNA TGTGCCAGCAGCCAAGTCTATTCCTCCTACAATGAGCAGTTCTTC.

This chain links TRBV14 with TRBJ2-3; a weak D match, TRBD1 (6 bases). CDR3 length equals 18 residues. The V end was cut by 0 bases, the J end by 4 bases, with 20 bases between. Germline lookup yields CDR1 SGHDN and CDR2 FVKESK. CDR3 in amino acids: CASSQDPRRARGSDTQYF. The DNA for the CDR3 is TGTGCCAGCAGCCAAGACCCCCGCCGTGCGAGGGGGTCAGATACGCAGTATTTT.

The chain couples TRBV15 to TRBJ2-5; 9 nucleotides agree with TRBD2. Per the germline V gene, CDR1 is LNHNV and CDR2 is YYDKDF (reference sequence). There are 15 residues in the CDR3. Unmatched junction bases numbered 6, after V lost 3 bases and J lost 4 bases. Here the CDR3 reads CATSRRGGLGETQYF. The DNA of the CDR3 is TGTGCCACCAGCAGGCGGGGGGGCCTGGGAGAGACCCAGTACTTC.

This chain uses TRBV27 with TRBJ2-1; 7 bases agree with TRBD1. Germline V CDR1 and CDR2: MNHEY, SMNVEV (reference sequence). CDR3 length: 14 amino acids. With 5 bases clipped from V and 5 bases from J, the junction kept 6 bases outside the gene matches. The CDR3 protein is CASSPGQADNEQFF. The DNA of the CDR3 is TGTGCCAGCAGTCCCGGACAGGCAGACAATGAGCAGTTCTTC.

This clone was recorded once. The rearrangement joins TRBV7-3 to TRBJ1-2; 11 bases align to TRBD1. V gave up 5 bases and J gave up 2 bases; unmatched junction bases: 4. This CDR3 spans 15 amino acids. Germline CDR1 is SGHTA and CDR2 is FQGTGA. CDR3 sequence reads: CASSQGQGANYGYTF. DNA for the CDR3: TGTGCCAGCAGCCAAGGACAGGGGGCGAACTATGGCTACACCTTC.

The V and J genes are TRBV30 and TRBJ2-2, with TRBD1 identical over 9 bases. CDR1 is GTSNPN, CDR2 SVGIG, per germline (reference sequence). V dropped 1 base and J dropped 5; count of bases not matched to a gene: 14. The CDR3 sequence is 18 residues long. The CDR3 sequence is CAWSGLQGARAGTGELFF. DNA for the CDR3: TGTGCCTGGAGTGGATTACAGGGGGCGAGGGCGGGTACCGGGGAGCTGTTTTTT.

The chain couples TRBV2 to TRBJ1-5, with D unresolved. Germline CDR1 SNHLY, CDR2 FYNNEI. The CDR3 spans 14 residues. V was trimmed by 0 bases and J by 5 bases, leaving 8 bases between them. CDR3 bases: TGTGCCAGCAGTGAAGCTCTCCCGGATCAGCCCCAGCATTTT. This encodes CASSEALPDQPQHF.

V gene TRBV14 combines with J gene TRBJ2-1; weak D call: TRBD2 (6 bases). V lost 5 bases, J lost 7 bases, and 18 bases lay in between. The germline V gene encodes CDR1 SGHDN and CDR2 FVKESK. The CDR3 is made up of 15 amino acids. CDR3 protein: CASSYPGTATNEQFF. CDR3 nucleotide sequence: TGTGCCAGCAGCTACCCCGGGACTGCGACGAATGAGCAGTTCTTC. The whole variable domain, remainder taken from reference TRBV14 and TRBJ2-1, is EAGVTQFPSHSVIEKGQTVTLRCDPISGHDNLYWYRRVMGKEIKFLLHFVKESKQDESGMPNNRFLAERTGGTYSTLKVQPAELEDSGVYFCASSYPGTATNEQFFGPGTRLTVL.

This clone turned up a few times. This chain connects TRBV7-3 to TRBJ2-3; D unresolved. V lost 1 base and J lost 1, with 6 bases in between. The CDR3 length is 14 residues. CDR1 and CDR2 from the germline V gene are SGHTA and FQGTGA. The CDR3 here is CASSLNQGTDTQYF. CDR3 sequence (DNA): TGTGCCAGCAGCTTAAATCAGGGCACAGATACGCAGTATTTT.

The chain couples TRBV4-3 to TRBJ2-1; D is perhaps TRBD1 or TRBD2 (5 bases each). CDR1 is LGHNA and CDR2 is YSLEER in the germline V gene. V lost 3 bases to trimming and J lost 13 bases, with 13 bases between them. The length of the CDR3 is 12 residues. The CDR3 DNA is TGCGCCAGCAGCCACCCGGGGCGGTCTCAGTTCTTC. This translates into CASSHPGRSQFF.

The gene calls are TRBV19 and TRBJ2-3, with 9 positions matching TRBD2. CDR3 length: 15 residues. Germline-derived CDR1 and CDR2 are LNHDA and SQIVND (reference sequence). V was clipped by 0 bases and J by 7 bases; unmatched bases: 5. CDR3 nucleotides: TGTGCCAGTAGTATAGATGGCGGGGGGGTCAATACGCAGTATTTT. Protein sequence: CASSIDGGGVNTQYF.

The genes are TRBV6-5 and TRBJ2-7; 9 bases are shared with TRBD2. The CDR3 consists of 14 residues. The V gene end was trimmed by 3 bases and the J gene end by 9 bases; junction bases not matched to a gene: 9. The germline V gene has CDR1 MNHEY and CDR2 SVGAGI. The CDR3 bases are TGTGCCAGCAGTTATAGACTAGCGGACCAGGGGCAGTACTTC. Amino acids: CASSYRLADQGQYF.

This chain links TRBV5-1 with TRBJ1-1, with D tentatively TRBD1 (6 bases). V lost 3 bases, J lost 1 base, and 10 bases lay in between. Germline loops: CDR1 SGHRS, CDR2 YFSETQ. CDR3 length: 14 amino acids. The CDR3 nucleotides are TGCGCCAGCAGCTCGTTGACAGGGAACACTGAAGCTTTCTTT. Translation gives CASSSLTGNTEAFF.

The chain combines TRBV24-1 with TRBJ1-5; a possible D gene is TRBD1 (6 bases). Germline V gene sequence: CDR1 KGHDR, CDR2 SFDVKD. The CDR3 extends over 16 amino acids. Trimming pared 8 bases from V and 2 bases from J, leaving 18 bases between. The CDR3 region has the DNA TGTGCCACCAAGAGACAGGCGGTCTGGGGCAATCAGCCCCAGCATTTT. It encodes CATKRQAVWGNQPQHF.

The chain combines TRBV5-1 with TRBJ2-7; TRBD2 might be the D (5 bases). CDR3 length: 13 amino acids. CDR1 and CDR2 (germline): SGHRS, YFSETQ. The V end was cut by 4 bases, the J end by 5 bases, with 13 bases between. The CDR3 spells CASSHRTRHEQYF. For the CDR3, the DNA is TGCGCCAGCAGCCACCGGACTCGTCACGAGCAGTACTTC.

CDR3 sequence: CASSFRFGEKLFF. CDR3 coding DNA: TGTGCCAGCAGTTTTCGGTTCGGCGAAAAACTGTTTTTT. The chain employs TRBV27 and TRBJ1-4; D gene uncertain. Per the germline V gene, CDR1 is MNHEY and CDR2 is SMNVEV (reference sequence). CDR3 length: 13 amino acids. Deletions cut 3 bases from V and 8 bases from J, with 10 bases between.

CDR3 coding DNA: TGTGCCAGCAGTCGGGACCCTTTGAACACTGAAGCTTTCTTT. The encoded protein is CASSRDPLNTEAFF. This chain links TRBV6-5 with TRBJ1-1; D might be TRBD1 (5 bases). CDR1 and CDR2 from the germline V gene are MNHEY and SVGAGI. The CDR3 loop spans 14 amino acids. V was shortened by 5 bases and J by 0 bases, with 10 bases between the two germline ends.

The chain carries TRBV25-1 and TRBJ2-1; tentative D call: TRBD2 (5 bases). V was clipped by 3 bases and J by 2 bases, with 11 bases between them. Germline V gives CDR1 MGHDK, CDR2 SYGVNS. The CDR3 length is 15 residues. For the CDR3, the DNA is TGTGCCAGCAGTGACCTCGACGGGACCTACAATGAGCAGTTCTTC. Translated: CASSDLDGTYNEQFF.

This rearrangement joins TRBV24-1 to TRBJ2-5; TRBD2 is a possible D gene (6 bases). The ends were cut back, 4 bases at V and 5 bases at J, with 13 bases in the middle. This CDR3 comprises 14 residues. In germline, CDR1 is KGHDR, CDR2 SFDVKD. CDR3 amino acids: CATSDHGGSETQYF. The DNA for the CDR3 is TGTGCCACCAGTGACCATGGGGGGTCTGAGACCCAGTACTTC.

The chain combines TRBV7-3 with TRBJ1-1, with D perhaps TRBD1 (5 bases). Trimming shortened V by 5 bases and J by 0 bases, and 10 bases separated the two germline ends. CDR1 is SGHTA, CDR2 FQGTGA, per germline. The CDR3 contains 14 residues. CDR3: CASSRDSLNTEAFF. The CDR3 coding sequence is TGTGCCAGCAGCCGAGACAGCTTGAACACTGAAGCTTTCTTT.

The genes are TRBV6-5 and TRBJ2-3; D possibly corresponds to TRBD2 (5 bases). Per the germline V gene, CDR1 is MNHEY and CDR2 is SVGAGI. The CDR3 totals 14 residues. V gave up 6 bases and J gave up 2 bases, with 12 bases separating them. This CDR3 is CASSLLDITDTQYF. Here the CDR3 DNA reads TGTGCCAGCAGCCTACTAGATATCACAGATACGCAGTATTTT.

V usage is TRBV2 and J usage is TRBJ1-4; D is uncertain. The germline V and J ends were trimmed by 1 base and 7 bases, with 7 bases remaining between them. The germline gives CDR1 SNHLY, CDR2 FYNNEI. This CDR3 is 13 amino acids long. The CDR3 DNA is TGTGCCAGCAGTGAAGATGGACTTGAAAAACTGTTTTTT. Encoded protein: CASSEDGLEKLFF.